Shown below are 12 T cell receptor beta chains from a single sample sequenced in a study of blood T cell repertoires in COVID-19. TCRdb keeps only in-frame clones here, not all; method: immunoSEQ multiplex PCR. The table has approximately 210,000 clones, around 80% seen once. Sample: PBMCs or T cells enriched from blood (not recorded which). These receptors all come from a man aged 40-55 years who had recovered from COVID-19.

The rearrangement uses TRBV5-8 and TRBJ1-5; tentative D call: TRBD1 (6 bases). The V gene's germline CDR1 is SGHTS and CDR2 YDEGEE. The CDR3 is 17 amino acids. Deletions cut 3 bases from V and 4 bases from J, with 20 bases between. The CDR3 region has the DNA TGTGCCAGCAGCTCGGTGGGAATAGGACAGCTTAATCAGCCCCAGCATTTT. Amino acid sequence: CASSSVGIGQLNQPQHF.

The chain has TRBV29-1 and TRBJ1-2; 7 bases map to TRBD1. V dropped 7 bases and J dropped 11; count of bases not matched to a gene: 13. CDR1 is SQVTM, CDR2 ANQGSEA, per germline. The CDR3 contains 12 residues. CDR3 DNA sequence: TGCAGCGGACTAACGATGACAGGGTGGTACACCTTC. It encodes CSGLTMTGWYTF.

CDR3 in amino acids: CASSLPGGRAADTQYF. CDR3 nucleotides: TGTGCCAGCAGCTTGCCAGGCGGGAGGGCAGCAGATACGCAGTATTTT. V is TRBV11-2 and J is TRBJ2-3; TRBD2 aligns across 9 bases. The CDR3 sequence is 16 residues long. The germline V gene encodes CDR1 SGHAT and CDR2 FQNNGV. The V and J ends lost 3 bases and 4 bases, in that order; junction bases with no gene match: 8.

The chain joins TRBV27 to TRBJ1-2, with 7 bases aligning to TRBD1. This CDR3 is 13 amino acids long. From germline, CDR1 is MNHEY and CDR2 SMNVEV (reference sequence). Trimming took 2 bases from V and 6 from J; bases not matched to a gene: 3. The CDR3 DNA is TGTGCCAGCAGTTTAATAGGGGGCGATGGCTACACCTTC. Residues: CASSLIGGDGYTF.

This clone was found a few times. The genes are TRBV18 and TRBJ1-5, with a possible D match to TRBD1 (5 bases). Germline V gene sequence: CDR1 KGHSH, CDR2 LQKENI. V was shortened by 5 bases and J by 6 bases, with 14 bases between the two germline ends. The CDR3 loop spans 14 amino acids. CDR3 sequence: CASSALQGAQPQHF. The CDR3 region has the DNA TGTGCCAGCTCAGCCTTGCAGGGTGCTCAGCCCCAGCATTTT.

This clone was recorded once. This sequence joins TRBV2 and TRBJ2-1, with D perhaps matching TRBD2 (5 bases). CDR1 is SNHLY, CDR2 FYNNEI, per germline. The V and J ends lost 6 bases and 9 bases respectively, with 12 bases between them. CDR3 size: 12 residues. The CDR3 protein is CASSLSGGEQFF. Here the CDR3 DNA reads TGTGCCAGCAGCCTGAGCGGAGGTGAGCAGTTCTTC.

The V and J genes are TRBV15 and TRBJ1-1; 7 nucleotides align to TRBD1. Germline V gene lookup returns CDR1 LNHNV and CDR2 YYDKDF (reference sequence). V trimming: 3 bases; J trimming: 0 bases; junction bases outside the gene matches: 1. This CDR3 has 14 residues. CDR3 DNA: TGTGCCACCAGCAGGGACAGGATGAACACTGAAGCTTTCTTT. Translation gives CATSRDRMNTEAFF.

CDR3 in DNA: TGTGCCAGCAGCTTAAGAGATTGGAATTCACCCCTCCACTTT. It codes for CASSLRDWNSPLHF. The V and J genes are TRBV11-2 and TRBJ1-6; D is ambiguous. The CDR3 is 14 residues long. The germline V gene has CDR1 SGHAT and CDR2 FQNNGV. V gave up 2 bases and J gave up 7 bases, with 9 bases separating them.

V usage is TRBV2 and J usage is TRBJ1-6; D possibly corresponds to TRBD1 (6 bases). The V gene lost 7 bases and the J gene lost 8 bases, with 12 bases spanning the gap. The CDR3 sequence is 13 residues long. The germline gives CDR1 SNHLY, CDR2 FYNNEI. As DNA, the CDR3 is TGTGCCAGCATGGGGGCAGGCGATTCACCCCTCCACTTT. Translation: CASMGAGDSPLHF.

V is TRBV28 and J is TRBJ2-2; 10 bases are shared with TRBD2. The CDR3 totals 18 residues. In germline, CDR1 is MDHEN, CDR2 SYDVKM. Losses at the gene ends were 8 bases for V and 2 bases for J; bases not matched to a gene: 14. The CDR3 loop reads CASLTTYLAGVNTGELFF. CDR3 nucleotides: TGTGCCAGCTTAACGACCTATCTAGCGGGGGTTAACACCGGGGAGCTGTTTTTT.

The chain uses TRBV7-3 and TRBJ2-1; 7 positions agree with TRBD1. V gave up 0 bases and J gave up 5 bases; unmatched junction bases: 4. Germline loops: CDR1 SGHTA, CDR2 FQGTGA. The CDR3 has 15 residues. This CDR3 reads CASSLTRDSNNEQFF. CDR3 coding DNA: TGTGCCAGCAGCTTAACTCGGGACAGTAACAATGAGCAGTTCTTC.

The chain uses TRBV9 and TRBJ1-1; possible D gene TRBD1, 6 bases. V was pared by 0 bases and J by 11 bases, with 14 bases between. The CDR3 consists of 13 residues. The V gene's germline CDR1 is SGDLS and CDR2 YYNGEE. CDR3 protein: CASSVVGGPGAFF. The CDR3 DNA sequence: TGTGCCAGCAGCGTAGTAGGGGGTCCTGGGGCTTTCTTT. The full variable domain, completed using reference TRBV9 and TRBJ1-1, is DSGVTQTPKHLITATGQRVTLRCSPRSGDLSVYWYQQSLDQGLQFLIQYYNGEERAKGNILERFSAQQFPDLHSELNLSSLELGDSALYFCASSVVGGPGAFFGQGTRLTVV.